A single sample gave rise to the 15 T cell receptor beta chains below, sequenced in a study of T cell responses to AZD1222 COVID-19 vaccine (dated by TCRdb to 2020 to 2023). The meaning of the sample's time point label: baseline before first vaccination. The meaning of the sample's treatment or condition label: meningococcal conjugate vaccine given as trial control. The library was prepared using the immunoSEQ multiplex PCR assay. TCRdb stores this immuneACCESS table with in-frame sequences only. Part of the clones is absent; in the studies checked, under half of the shortfall reflects unresolved V genes, and no reason is known for the rest. Counted in this sample were 210,000 or so clones; under 95% of them appeared once. Less than 1.2% of the sample goes to the ten largest clones. Sequencing used peripheral blood, obtained on day 0 of MenACWY control vaccination. The receptors were gathered from an adult in good health.

The rearrangement links TRBV6-5 to TRBJ1-2; D gene uncertain. CDR3 length: 13 amino acids. Germline CDR1 is MNHEY and CDR2 is SVGAGI. The V gene lost 8 bases and the J gene lost 5 bases, with 15 bases spanning the gap. This chain's CDR3 is CASGQAGHYGYTF. The CDR3 nucleotides read TGTGCCAGCGGCCAAGCAGGCCATTATGGCTACACCTTC.

This rearrangement joins TRBV7-2 to TRBJ1-2; a weak D match, TRBD1 (6 bases). Per germline, CDR1 SGHTA and CDR2 FQGNSA. Between the trimmed V and J ends, which lost 4 bases and 4 bases, there was a span of 10 bases. CDR3 length equals 13 residues. DNA for the CDR3: TGTGCCAGCAGCTCTACAGGGTTCTATGGCTACACCTTC. It translates to CASSSTGFYGYTF.

This chain connects TRBV21-1 to TRBJ1-4; TRBD1, as called in the table, went unchecked against the DNA. TRBV21-1 is labeled a pseudogene. The CDR3 is made up of 16 amino acids. CDR3 coding DNA: TGTGCCAGCAGCATCCTCGAACAGACCTCTAATGAAAAACTGTTTTTT. Amino acids: CASSILEQTSNEKLFF.

This chain joins TRBV20-1 and TRBJ1-2; 7 positions agree with TRBD1. The CDR3 has 11 amino acids. Trimming took 5 bases from V and 6 from J; bases not matched to a gene: 3. Looked up from germline, CDR1 is DFQATT and CDR2 is SNEGSKA (reference sequence). CDR3 protein: CSARTGNGYTF. CDR3 bases: TGCAGTGCTCGGACAGGAAATGGCTACACCTTC.

CDR3 loop: CASNRDGRRTGELFF. The CDR3 DNA follows: TGTGCCAGCAATCGGGACGGACGGAGGACCGGGGAGCTGTTTTTT. The chain combines TRBV6-5 with TRBJ2-2; D assignment may be TRBD1 or TRBD2 (5 bases each). Trimming left V 7 bases short and J 5 bases short, with 17 bases between. From germline, CDR1 is MNHEY and CDR2 SVGAGI. The CDR3 runs 15 residues.

The chain joins TRBV30 to TRBJ2-5; D remains ambiguous. Germline V gives CDR1 GTSNPN, CDR2 SVGIG (reference sequence). The CDR3 extends over 12 amino acids. Trimming left V 0 bases short and J 8 bases short, with 10 bases between. The CDR3 reads CAWSVLTGTQYF. Here the CDR3 DNA reads TGTGCCTGGAGTGTGCTCACCGGAACCCAGTACTTC.

This clone was counted between two and nine times. The chain has TRBV11-2 and TRBJ1-1, with no clear D. The length of the CDR3 is 14 residues. Trimming removed 0 bases from V and 11 bases from J, with 16 bases in between. CDR1 and CDR2 from the germline V gene are SGHAT and FQNNGV. The CDR3, as DNA: TGTGCCAGCAGCTTAGATAGATCGAAGGGATCCGCTTTCTTT. Amino acid sequence: CASSLDRSKGSAFF.

The CDR3 coding sequence is TGTGCCAGCAGCTTGGTGGGGGTTAGGACAGATACGCAGTATTTT. It yields the protein CASSLVGVRTDTQYF. This chain joins TRBV5-6 and TRBJ2-3; D may be TRBD1 or TRBD2 (5 bases each). The CDR3 has 15 amino acids. Trimming took off 0 bases at V and 3 bases at J, with 11 bases between the two ends. Looked up from germline, CDR1 is SGHDT and CDR2 is YYEEEE.

This clone was seen a few times. This rearrangement joins TRBV25-1 to TRBJ1-5; D remains unclear. The CDR3 has 14 amino acids. Germline V CDR1 and CDR2: MGHDK, SYGVNS. With 0 bases removed from V and 6 bases from J, the gap between germline ends came to 9 bases. The CDR3 here is CASSEYALSQPQHF. The CDR3 nucleotides read TGTGCCAGCAGTGAATATGCCTTGTCTCAGCCCCAGCATTTT.

The V and J genes are TRBV2 and TRBJ2-1; a weak D match, TRBD2 (5 bases). Germline assignment: CDR1 SNHLY and CDR2 FYNNEI. V lost 6 bases and J 6 bases, leaving 9 bases between the germline ends. CDR3 length: 12 amino acids. CDR3 bases: TGTGCCAGCAGGAGGACTTCCAATGAGCAGTTCTTC. It encodes CASRRTSNEQFF.

V and J are TRBV28 and TRBJ2-7; 9 bases match TRBD1. CDR1 is MDHEN and CDR2 is SYDVKM in the germline V gene. There are 15 residues in the CDR3. Trimming took 6 bases from V and 5 from J; bases not matched to a gene: 11. This chain's CDR3 is CASSLPGQGFHEQYF. The CDR3 nucleotides read TGTGCCAGCAGCCTACCGGGACAGGGCTTCCACGAGCAGTACTTC.

The chain carries TRBV5-8 and TRBJ2-3; 8 bases are shared with TRBD2. Germline V gene lookup returns CDR1 SGHTS and CDR2 YDEGEE. This CDR3 contains 17 residues. V shed 2 bases and J 1 base; nucleotides not matched to a gene: 9. The CDR3 is CASSFLPGGPGTDTQYF. CDR3 in DNA: TGTGCCAGCAGCTTTTTACCGGGGGGGCCGGGCACAGATACGCAGTATTTT. Looking up the rest from reference TRBV5-8 and TRBJ2-3 gives the full variable domain: EAGVTQSPTHLIKTRGQQATLRCSPISGHTSVYWYQQALGLGLQFLLWYDEGEERNRGNFPPRFSGRQFPNYSSELNVNALELEDSALYLCASSFLPGGPGTDTQYFGPGTRLTVL.

The genes are TRBV7-2 and TRBJ1-2, with 8 positions matching TRBD1. Losses at the gene ends were 5 bases for V and 8 bases for J; bases not matched to a gene: 7. This CDR3 is built from 13 residues. Germline assignment: CDR1 SGHTA and CDR2 FQGNSA. The CDR3 DNA follows: TGTGCCAGCAGCCAAGACAGGGGAGGAGGCTACACCTTC. Translated: CASSQDRGGGYTF.

To note about this clone: Within the sample, other DNA sequences also encode this same CDR3. The gene calls are TRBV11-2 and TRBJ1-3; no definite D call. Between the trimmed V and J ends, which lost 2 bases and 0 bases, there was a span of 5 bases. The CDR3 consists of 14 residues. Germline V gives CDR1 SGHAT, CDR2 FQNNGV. The CDR3 spells CASSLTDSGNTIYF. The CDR3 region has the DNA TGTGCCAGCAGCTTAACCGACTCTGGAAACACCATATATTTT.

This clone was found once. The chain has TRBV19 and TRBJ1-2, with D possibly TRBD1 on 6 matching bases. V was cut by 9 bases and J by 0 bases, with 11 bases left in between. CDR3 length equals 13 residues. The germline V gene encodes CDR1 LNHDA and CDR2 SQIVND (reference sequence). CDR3 sequence: CASKGGPNYGYTF. CDR3 DNA: TGTGCCAGCAAGGGGGGACCTAACTATGGCTACACCTTC.